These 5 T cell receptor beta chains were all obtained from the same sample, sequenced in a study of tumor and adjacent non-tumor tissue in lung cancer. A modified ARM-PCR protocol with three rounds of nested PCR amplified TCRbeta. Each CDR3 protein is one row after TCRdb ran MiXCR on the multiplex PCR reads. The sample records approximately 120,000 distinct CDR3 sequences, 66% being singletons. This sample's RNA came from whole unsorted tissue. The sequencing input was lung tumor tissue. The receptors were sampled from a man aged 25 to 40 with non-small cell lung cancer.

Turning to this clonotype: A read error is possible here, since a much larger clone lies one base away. CDR3 sequence (DNA): TGTGCCAGCAGCTTTTGGACTAGCGGCACAGATAAGCAGTATTTT. Its protein is CASSFWTSGTDKQYF. The genes are TRBV5-4 and TRBJ2-3; 10 bases are shared with TRBD2. The CDR3 sequence is 15 residues long. Germline assignment: CDR1 SGHNT and CDR2 YYREEE (reference sequence). The full variable domain, its missing parts supplied by reference TRBV5-4 and TRBJ2-3, is ETGVTQSPTHLIKTRGQQVTLRCSSQSGHNTVSWYQQALGQGPQFIFQYYREEENGRGNFPPRFSGLQFPNYSSELNVNALELDDSALYLCASSFWTSGTDKQYFGPGTRLTVL.

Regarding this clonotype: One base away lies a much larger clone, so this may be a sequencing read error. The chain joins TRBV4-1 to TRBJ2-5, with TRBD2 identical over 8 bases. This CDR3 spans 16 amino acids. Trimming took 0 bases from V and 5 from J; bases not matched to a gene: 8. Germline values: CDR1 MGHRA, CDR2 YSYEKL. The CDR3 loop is CASSQDRTPGGETQYF. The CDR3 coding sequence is TGCGCCAGCAGCCAAGATAGGACGCCGGGAGGGGAGACCCAGTACTTC.

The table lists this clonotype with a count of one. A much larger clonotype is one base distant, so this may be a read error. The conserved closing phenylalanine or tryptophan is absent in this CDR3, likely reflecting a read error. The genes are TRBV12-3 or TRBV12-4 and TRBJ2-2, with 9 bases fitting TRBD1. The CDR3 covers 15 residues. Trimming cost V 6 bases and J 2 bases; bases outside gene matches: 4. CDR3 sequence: CASSRTGANTGELFI. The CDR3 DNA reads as TGTGCCAGCAGCAGGACAGGGGCCAACACCGGGGAGCTGTTTATT.

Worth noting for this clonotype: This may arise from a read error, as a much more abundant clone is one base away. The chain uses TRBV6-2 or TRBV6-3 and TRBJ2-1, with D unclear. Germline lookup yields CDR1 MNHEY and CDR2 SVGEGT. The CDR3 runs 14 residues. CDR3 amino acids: CASSSPWANNERFF. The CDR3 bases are TGTGCCAGCAGTTCCCCTTGGGCCAACAATGAGCGGTTCTTC.

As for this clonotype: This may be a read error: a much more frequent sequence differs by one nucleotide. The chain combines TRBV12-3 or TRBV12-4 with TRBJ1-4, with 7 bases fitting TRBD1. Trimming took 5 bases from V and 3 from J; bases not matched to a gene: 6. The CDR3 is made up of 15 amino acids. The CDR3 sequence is CASSPEQGSNEKLFF. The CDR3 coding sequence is TGTGCCAGCAGTCCGGAACAGGGGTCTAATGAAAAACTGTTTTTT.